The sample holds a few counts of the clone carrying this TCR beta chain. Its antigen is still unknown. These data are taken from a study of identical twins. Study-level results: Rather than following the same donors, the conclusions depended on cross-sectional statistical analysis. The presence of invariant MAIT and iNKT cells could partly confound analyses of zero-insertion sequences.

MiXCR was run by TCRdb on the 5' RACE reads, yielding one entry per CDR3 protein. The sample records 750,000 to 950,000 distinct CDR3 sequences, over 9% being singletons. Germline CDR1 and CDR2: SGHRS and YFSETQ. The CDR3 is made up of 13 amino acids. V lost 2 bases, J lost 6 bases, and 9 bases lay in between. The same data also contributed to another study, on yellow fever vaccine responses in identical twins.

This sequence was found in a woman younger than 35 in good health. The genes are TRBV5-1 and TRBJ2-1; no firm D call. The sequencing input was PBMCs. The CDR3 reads CASSFGQFNEQFF. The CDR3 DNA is TGCGCCAGCAGCTTTGGTCAGTTCAATGAGCAGTTCTTC.